Below are 23 T cell receptor beta chains sequenced from a single sample in a study of blood T cell repertoires in COVID-19. Profiled with immunoSEQ multiplex PCR; TCRdb holds only in-frame clones, not every one. The repertoire holds under 150,000 clones, with approximately 82% as singletons. Sequenced material: peripheral blood. The receptors originated from a man older than 75 with active or convalescent COVID-19.

The rearrangement joins TRBV6-6 to TRBJ2-3, with D unresolved. V lost 8 bases to trimming and J lost 0 bases, with 12 bases between them. This CDR3 is built from 14 residues. Germline CDR1 reads MNHNY; CDR2 reads SVGAGI (reference sequence). The CDR3 reads CASLRGESTDTQYF. As DNA, the CDR3 is TGTGCCAGCCTACGAGGCGAAAGCACAGATACGCAGTATTTT.

The count of this clone is one. CDR3 residues: CASSSNRDSGNTIYF. The CDR3 nucleotides read TGTGCCAGCAGCTCTAACAGAGACTCTGGAAACACCATATATTTT. V is TRBV7-9 and J is TRBJ1-3, with no clear D. With 4 bases removed from V and 0 bases from J, the gap between germline ends came to 10 bases. Germline V gene data show CDR1 as SEHNR and CDR2 as FQNEAQ (reference sequence). CDR3 length equals 15 residues.

The chain uses TRBV11-3 and TRBJ2-1; no clear D gene. This CDR3 is 13 amino acids long. Germline CDR1 is SGHNT and CDR2 is YENEEA. V shed 1 base and J shed 3 bases, with 4 bases lying between them. CDR3 bases: TGTGCCAGCAGCTTAGCGGGCTACAATGAGCAGTTCTTC. Translation gives CASSLAGYNEQFF.

This CDR3 reads CASSFAQANTEAFF. In DNA, the CDR3 is TGCGCCAGCAGCTTTGCCCAAGCAAACACTGAAGCTTTCTTT. The chain uses TRBV5-1 and TRBJ1-1; no clear D gene. CDR3 length: 14 amino acids. The V gene lost 2 bases and the J gene lost 2 bases, with 10 bases spanning the gap. Germline CDR1 is SGHRS and CDR2 is YFSETQ.

V is TRBV5-1 and J is TRBJ2-5; D perhaps matches TRBD1 (5 bases). The germline V gene has CDR1 SGHRS and CDR2 YFSETQ. The CDR3 sequence is 13 residues long. V gave up 5 bases and J gave up 2 bases, with 10 bases separating them. The CDR3 sequence is CASSGAGQETQYF. Here the CDR3 DNA reads TGCGCCAGCAGTGGGGCAGGGCAAGAGACCCAGTACTTC.

V usage is TRBV19 and J usage is TRBJ1-3; a possible D gene is TRBD1 (5 bases). CDR1 is LNHDA, CDR2 SQIVND, per germline (reference sequence). CDR3 length equals 13 residues. Trimming pared 9 bases from V and 0 bases from J, leaving 9 bases between. The CDR3 DNA is TGTGCCAGCCAGACAGTCTCTGGAAACACCATATATTTT. Amino acids: CASQTVSGNTIYF.

V usage is TRBV4-3 and J usage is TRBJ1-1; 8 nucleotides match TRBD1. The CDR3 has 15 amino acids. Unmatched junction bases numbered 4, after V lost 3 bases and J lost 1 base. CDR1 and CDR2 from the germline V gene are LGHNA and YSLEER. The CDR3 loop is CASSQGTGTNTEAFF. CDR3 sequence (DNA): TGCGCCAGCAGCCAGGGGACAGGTACGAACACTGAAGCTTTCTTT.

The rearrangement joins TRBV30 to TRBJ2-5, with 8 bases that match TRBD1. Germline V lookup: CDR1 GTSNPN, CDR2 SVGIG (reference sequence). CDR3 length equals 14 residues. CDR3 sequence reads: CGSTRTGSQETQYF. The CDR3 coding sequence is TGTGGATCTACCCGGACAGGGAGTCAAGAGACCCAGTACTTC.

In its sample, this clone was seen a few times. The chain couples TRBV5-5 to TRBJ1-2; 8 nucleotides agree with TRBD1. Germline V gives CDR1 SGHKS, CDR2 YYEKEE (reference sequence). The CDR3 extends over 16 amino acids. V was pared by 3 bases and J by 4 bases, with 11 bases of the junction left unmatched. The CDR3 loop reads CASSSSPTGGGYGYTF. DNA for the CDR3: TGTGCCAGCAGCTCGTCCCCTACAGGGGGGGGCTATGGCTACACCTTC. The variable domain in full, with the rest retrieved from reference TRBV5-5 and TRBJ1-2, is DAGVTQSPTHLIKTRGQQVTLRCSPISGHKSVSWYQQVLGQGPQFIFQYYEKEERGRGNFPDRFSARQFPNYSSELNVNALLLGDSALYLCASSSSPTGGGYGYTFGSGTRLTVV.

CDR3 amino acids: CASRTGGFSYEQYF. The DNA for the CDR3 is TGTGCCAGCAGGACGGGGGGCTTCTCCTACGAGCAGTACTTC. This chain connects TRBV28 to TRBJ2-7; D might be TRBD2 (7 bases). Trimming cost V 6 bases and J 0 bases, with 12 bases left between them. From germline, CDR1 is MDHEN and CDR2 SYDVKM. The CDR3 loop spans 14 amino acids.

The chain has TRBV7-6 and TRBJ1-2; 10 positions agree with TRBD1. Trimming removed 2 bases from V and 7 bases from J; junction bases left unmatched: 7. CDR3 size: 15 residues. Germline values: CDR1 SGHVS, CDR2 FNYEAQ. This chain's CDR3 is CASSLNDRGLLGYTF. As DNA, the CDR3 is TGTGCCAGCAGCTTAAATGACAGGGGGCTGCTTGGCTACACCTTC.

The V gene is TRBV5-1, the J gene TRBJ1-3, with TRBD1 matching over 10 bases. The CDR3 totals 19 residues. Germline V lookup: CDR1 SGHRS, CDR2 YFSETQ. V lost 2 bases, J lost 0 bases, and 11 bases stayed unmatched. The CDR3 reads CASSLLPGTGVLSGNTIYF. The CDR3 nucleotides read TGCGCCAGCAGCTTACTCCCCGGGACAGGGGTTCTCTCTGGAAACACCATATATTTT. The whole variable domain, filled in from reference TRBV5-1 and TRBJ1-3, reads KAGVTQTPRYLIKTRGQQVTLSCSPISGHRSVSWYQQTPGQGLQFLFEYFSETQRNKGNFPGRFSGRQFSNSRSEMNVSTLELGDSALYLCASSLLPGTGVLSGNTIYFGEGSWLTVV.

V and J are TRBV6-5 and TRBJ2-5; 8 bases match TRBD1. The germline CDR1 and CDR2 sequences are MNHEY and SVGAGI. The CDR3 is made up of 14 amino acids. The V gene end was trimmed by 8 bases and the J gene end by 3 bases; junction bases not matched to a gene: 8. As DNA, the CDR3 is TGTGCCAGCCGAGCAGGGGGCGCGGAAGAGACCCAGTACTTC. Its protein is CASRAGGAEETQYF.

The chain links TRBV29-1 to TRBJ2-7, with D possibly TRBD2 on 6 matching bases. Trimming took 0 bases from V and 7 from J, leaving 13 bases between them. This CDR3 has 13 residues. Looked up from germline, CDR1 is SQVTM and CDR2 is ANQGSEA. CDR3 DNA: TGCAGCGTTGAAGATCGGGGGTCGGGGGAGCAGTACTTC. Translating it yields CSVEDRGSGEQYF.

V is TRBV19 and J is TRBJ2-7, with D perhaps matching TRBD1 (6 bases). With 3 bases removed from V and 0 bases from J, the gap between germline ends came to 9 bases. From germline, CDR1 is LNHDA and CDR2 SQIVND (reference sequence). The CDR3 is made up of 14 amino acids. Here the CDR3 reads CASSIQGTSYEQYF. The CDR3 DNA follows: TGTGCCAGTAGTATTCAGGGGACCTCCTACGAGCAGTACTTC.

This clone came up once. A junction boundary mismatches the germline segment, possibly from a read error. The rearrangement uses TRBV6-2 or TRBV6-3 and TRBJ2-1, with D perhaps matching TRBD1 (6 bases). The CDR3 is 12 residues long. CDR1 and CDR2 (germline): MNHEY, SVGEGT. CDR3 amino acids: CASSRGAGERIF. The CDR3 nucleotides are TGTGCCAGCAGTCGTGGGGCAGGGGAAAGGATCTTC.

The chain links TRBV6-6 to TRBJ1-2; the D is unclear. Between the trimmed V and J ends, which lost 6 bases and 3 bases, there was a span of 11 bases. This CDR3 spans 13 amino acids. Germline V lookup: CDR1 MNHNY, CDR2 SVGAGI (reference sequence). CDR3 protein: CASSPIRDYGYTF. In nucleotides, the CDR3 is TGTGCCAGCAGCCCTATACGCGACTATGGCTACACCTTC.

The chain employs TRBV6-5 and TRBJ2-5; maybe TRBD1 (5 bases). V lost 0 bases and J 4 bases, leaving 9 bases between the germline ends. This CDR3 contains 14 residues. From germline, CDR1 is MNHEY and CDR2 SVGAGI. CDR3 amino acids: CASSYSVQGETQYF. The CDR3 region has the DNA TGTGCCAGCAGTTACTCGGTGCAGGGAGAGACCCAGTACTTC.

This chain joins TRBV18 and TRBJ1-1, with D tentatively TRBD1 (6 bases). The CDR3 covers 15 residues. Germline values: CDR1 KGHSH, CDR2 LQKENI. With 3 bases removed from V and 1 base from J, the gap between germline ends came to 12 bases. The CDR3 nucleotides are TGTGCCAGCTCACCCCGAGGGGGGGCGAACACTGAAGCTTTCTTT. Its protein is CASSPRGGANTEAFF.

This sequence joins TRBV27 and TRBJ1-2; 7 bases are shared with TRBD1. The germline gives CDR1 MNHEY, CDR2 SMNVEV (reference sequence). The junction had 3 bases not matched to a gene; V was cut back by 2 bases and J by 6 bases. CDR3 length: 13 amino acids. Here the CDR3 DNA reads TGTGCCAGCAGTTTACAACAGGGGAATGGCTACACCTTC. The encoded protein is CASSLQQGNGYTF.

This clone was detected only a few times. Here the CDR3 reads CASGLVLRGMGGNQPQHF. In DNA, the CDR3 is TGTGCTAGTGGTTTGGTACTGCGGGGGATGGGGGGCAATCAGCCCCAGCATTTT. The chain combines TRBV12-5 with TRBJ1-5, with D tentatively TRBD1 (5 bases). Trimming left V 0 bases short and J 2 bases short, with 17 bases between. CDR3 length: 18 residues. Germline CDR1 reads LGHNT; CDR2 reads FRNRAP.

The sample holds a few counts of this clone. The J gene is TRBJ1-3, the V gene TRBV6-5; TRBD1 agrees at 8 bases. The CDR3 loop spans 13 amino acids. The junction had 5 bases not matched to a gene; V was cut back by 4 bases and J by 9 bases. CDR1 is MNHEY and CDR2 is SVGAGI in the germline V gene. CDR3 sequence: CASSLTGDRTIYF. Written as DNA, the CDR3 is TGTGCCAGCAGTTTGACAGGGGATCGCACCATATATTTT.

J is TRBJ1-2 and V is TRBV5-8; tentatively, D is TRBD1 (5 bases). From germline, CDR1 is SGHTS and CDR2 YDEGEE. The CDR3 has 13 residues. V was trimmed by 4 bases and J by 4 bases, leaving 11 bases between them. The CDR3, as DNA: TGTGCCAGCAGCCCAAGGGGTCGCTATGGCTACACCTTC. Its protein is CASSPRGRYGYTF.